Following are 23 T cell receptor beta chains from one sample sequenced in a study of T cells after yellow fever vaccination. A single record per CDR3 protein comes from TCRdb applying MiXCR to the 5' RACE reads. The table lists some 99,000 distinct CDR3 sequences, 5.8% of them singletons. Sequenced here: CD8+ T cells sorted from PBMCs, sampled 10 days after the yellow fever booster vaccination. Source of these receptors: a man aged 18 to 30 who received the YFV17D yellow fever vaccine.

The chain combines TRBV12-3 or TRBV12-4 with TRBJ1-2; D remains unclear. V lost 4 bases and J 14 bases, leaving 14 bases between the germline ends. This CDR3 contains 11 residues. CDR3 loop: CASSSGPQRTF. The CDR3 DNA reads as TGTGCCAGCAGTTCCGGACCGCAAAGGACCTTC.

Only a few counts were recorded for this clonotype. The chain has TRBV5-6 and TRBJ2-3; 7 positions match TRBD1. The junction had 10 bases not matched to a gene; V was cut back by 9 bases and J by 0 bases. The CDR3 has 15 amino acids. Per the germline V gene, CDR1 is SGHDT and CDR2 is YYEEEE. CDR3 sequence reads: CATSPGTASTDTQYF. The CDR3 region has the DNA TGTGCCACCTCCCCGGGGACAGCTAGCACAGATACGCAGTATTTT.

This clonotype was found many times. The chain couples TRBV7-6 to TRBJ2-1; 10 nucleotides match TRBD2. CDR3 size: 13 residues. CDR1 is SGHVS, CDR2 FNYEAQ, per germline. The ends lost 7 bases at V and 8 bases at J; junction bases unmatched: 5. CDR3 DNA sequence: TGTGCCAGCAAAGCGGGGGGGCGGCATGAGCAGTTCTTC. This codes for CASKAGGRHEQFF.

This clonotype was seen more than once but under ten times. The chain's CDR3 is CASSWSYNEQFF. Written as DNA, the CDR3 is TGTGCCAGCAGCTGGTCCTACAATGAGCAGTTCTTC. V and J are TRBV12-3 or TRBV12-4 and TRBJ2-1; D remains unclear. The V gene lost 6 bases and the J gene lost 1 base, with 4 bases spanning the gap. The CDR3 has 12 residues.

This sequence joins TRBV7-6 and TRBJ2-2; D could derive from TRBD1 or TRBD2 (7 bases each). The ends were cut back, 4 bases at V and 5 bases at J, with 17 bases in the middle. The CDR3 has 16 amino acids. Looked up from germline, CDR1 is SGHVS and CDR2 is FNYEAQ. The DNA of the CDR3 is TGTGCCAGCAGCTCAGCTCGACAGGGAGGGACCGGGGAGCTGTTTTTT. It translates to CASSSARQGGTGELFF.

This clonotype was counted only a few times. The chain employs TRBV7-9 and TRBJ1-1; perhaps TRBD1 as D (6 bases). Trimming took 4 bases from V and 5 from J, leaving 17 bases between them. The CDR3 is made up of 15 amino acids. Germline CDR1 and CDR2: SEHNR and FQNEAQ (reference sequence). The CDR3 DNA reads TGTGCCAGCAGCTCAATTACAGGGTTTGGGACTGAAGCTTTCTTT. Residues: CASSSITGFGTEAFF.

This clonotype was seen many times. The rearrangement uses TRBV12-3 or TRBV12-4 and TRBJ1-5, with a tentative D call TRBD1 (5 bases). Trimming stripped 7 bases from V and 2 bases from J, with 27 bases between. The CDR3 contains 19 residues. CDR3 residues: CASTDPAAGYTSGNQPQHF. The CDR3 nucleotides are TGTGCCAGCACCGATCCCGCTGCAGGGTACACATCAGGCAATCAGCCCCAGCATTTT.

Details on this clonotype: This may stem from a read error, because a much larger clone lies one nucleotide away. The rearrangement links TRBV6-2 or TRBV6-3 to TRBJ2-7, with 12 bases fitting TRBD1. The CDR3 runs to 14 residues. From germline, CDR1 is MNHEY and CDR2 SVGEGT. Trimming removed 6 bases from V and 7 bases from J; junction bases left unmatched: 7. CDR3 nucleotide sequence: TGTGCCAGCAGCTACCGGGACAGGGGGCGTGAGCAGTACTTC. Encoded protein: CASSYRDRGREQYF.

This clonotype was seen a handful of times. The V gene is TRBV12-3 or TRBV12-4, the J gene TRBJ1-5, with D unclear. The ends were cut back, 0 bases at V and 6 bases at J, with 9 bases in the middle. CDR3 size: 14 residues. Here the CDR3 DNA reads TGTGCCAGCAGTTTAGCGATGGAGGGTCAGCCCCAGCATTTT. Its translation: CASSLAMEGQPQHF.

This clonotype was seen at least ten times. CDR3 amino acids: CASSQNAGSSTDTQYF. The CDR3 nucleotides are TGTGCCAGCAGTCAAAACGCCGGGAGTAGCACAGATACGCAGTATTTT. The chain carries TRBV4-2 and TRBJ2-3; the D gene is possibly TRBD2 (6 bases). Germline CDR1 and CDR2: LGHNA and YNFKEQ. V dropped 6 bases and J dropped 0 bases, with 16 bases sitting between them. The CDR3 runs to 16 residues.

This chain joins TRBV10-3 and TRBJ1-6; 8 bases map to TRBD1. The ends lost 7 bases at V and 5 bases at J; junction bases unmatched: 4. The CDR3 runs to 14 residues. Germline V lookup: CDR1 ENHRY, CDR2 SYGVKD. The CDR3 DNA reads TGTGCCATCACCCTGGACAGGGATAATTCACCCCTCCACTTT. Encoded protein: CAITLDRDNSPLHF.

For the CDR3, the DNA is TGTGCCAGCAGCCAATCGGACAACTCGAGGAGCACTGAAGCTTTCTTT. Translated, it gives CASSQSDNSRSTEAFF. The chain recombines TRBV4-2 with TRBJ1-1; D is perhaps TRBD1 (5 bases). This CDR3 has 16 amino acids. Germline CDR1 LGHNA, CDR2 YNFKEQ. V lost 2 bases, J lost 4 bases, and 17 bases lay in between.

This chain connects TRBV15 to TRBJ1-4; 9 bases are shared with TRBD1. The V gene end was trimmed by 5 bases and the J gene end by 2 bases; junction bases not matched to a gene: 0. The CDR3 has 14 residues. The germline V gene has CDR1 LNHNV and CDR2 YYDKDF (reference sequence). CDR3 nucleotide sequence: TGTGCCACCAGCGGGACAGGGACTAATGAAAAACTGTTTTTT. This translates into CATSGTGTNEKLFF.

This clonotype was seen more than once but under ten times. This chain joins TRBV7-6 and TRBJ1-4, with D unresolved. Trimming stripped 5 bases from V and 7 bases from J, with 8 bases between. Germline lookup yields CDR1 SGHVS and CDR2 FNYEAQ. CDR3 size: 12 residues. This CDR3 reads CASSGSIEKLFF. The DNA of the CDR3 is TGTGCCAGCAGCGGTTCAATTGAAAAACTGTTTTTT.

This clonotype was observed at least ten times. V gene TRBV6-2 or TRBV6-3 combines with J gene TRBJ2-5; TRBD1 aligns across 9 bases. This CDR3 comprises 15 residues. V dropped 6 bases and J dropped 2; count of bases not matched to a gene: 7. Germline-derived CDR1 and CDR2 are MNHEY and SVGEGT. For the CDR3, the DNA is TGTGCCAGCAGCAACAGGGGGCTTTGGCAAGAGACCCAGTACTTC. Its protein is CASSNRGLWQETQYF.

This sequence joins TRBV6-2 or TRBV6-3 and TRBJ2-3, with D hard to call. CDR3 length: 16 residues. Trimming took off 0 bases at V and 2 bases at J, with 12 bases between the two ends. Germline-derived CDR1 and CDR2 are MNHEY and SVGEGT. CDR3 nucleotide sequence: TGTGCCAGCAGTTACTCGGCTAACCCCGCCACAGATACGCAGTATTTT. This encodes CASSYSANPATDTQYF.

This clonotype has only a few counts. The chain carries TRBV7-6 and TRBJ1-5, with unresolved D. The CDR3 is 15 amino acids. Deletions cut 1 base from V and 5 bases from J, with 12 bases between. The V gene's germline CDR1 is SGHVS and CDR2 FNYEAQ. The CDR3 bases are TGTGCCAGCAGCTTAGGGGGTTTCGGAGATCAGCCCCAGCATTTT. Its protein is CASSLGGFGDQPQHF.

This clonotype was seen only a few times. This chain uses TRBV19 with TRBJ2-1; D unclear. This CDR3 spans 13 amino acids. Between the trimmed V and J ends, which lost 4 bases and 7 bases, there was a span of 11 bases. CDR1 LNHDA and CDR2 SQIVND come from the germline V gene (reference sequence). The CDR3 DNA reads as TGTGCCAGTAGTACCGAACTCTGGAATGAGCAGTTCTTC. It translates to CASSTELWNEQFF.

This sequence joins TRBV29-1 and TRBJ2-5; 7 nucleotides agree with TRBD2. CDR1 and CDR2 (germline): SQVTM, ANQGSEA. The CDR3 is 11 residues long. Trimming at V came to 8 bases and at J to 4 bases, leaving 4 bases not matched to a gene. CDR3 residues: CSTGLGETQYF. CDR3 bases: TGCAGCACTGGACTAGGAGAGACCCAGTACTTC.

The chain employs TRBV27 and TRBJ1-2; 9 positions match TRBD1. This CDR3 spans 14 amino acids. Per germline, CDR1 MNHEY and CDR2 SMNVEV (reference sequence). Trimming removed 2 bases from V and 6 bases from J; junction bases left unmatched: 4. In DNA, the CDR3 is TGTGCCAGCAGTTTAACAGGGGGCTTCGATGGCTACACCTTC. It specifies CASSLTGGFDGYTF.

This clonotype showed up just a few times. The chain uses TRBV3-1 and TRBJ2-1; 12 bases are a match to TRBD2. The junction had 5 bases not matched to a gene; V was cut back by 4 bases and J by 4 bases. This CDR3 contains 16 residues. Per germline, CDR1 LGHDT and CDR2 YNNKEL (reference sequence). The CDR3 reads CASSPGLAGSYNEQFF. CDR3 DNA: TGTGCCAGCAGCCCAGGACTAGCGGGGTCTTACAATGAGCAGTTCTTC.

This chain joins TRBV20-1 and TRBJ1-5; D may be TRBD1 (5 bases). The CDR3 sequence is 15 residues long. V lost 3 bases and J lost 0, with 12 bases in between. The germline V gene has CDR1 DFQATT and CDR2 SNEGSKA (reference sequence). CDR3 in amino acids: CSASRGDYSNQPQHF. The DNA for the CDR3 is TGCAGTGCTAGTAGAGGGGATTATAGCAATCAGCCCCAGCATTTT.

This clonotype was detected ten times or more. The rearrangement links TRBV20-1 to TRBJ1-2; the match to TRBD1 covers 11 bases. This CDR3 contains 15 residues. The V and J ends lost 0 bases and 6 bases, in that order; junction bases with no gene match: 6. Per germline, CDR1 DFQATT and CDR2 SNEGSKA (reference sequence). The CDR3 DNA follows: TGCAGTGCTAGAGATCCGGGGACAGGGGGGCATGGCTACACCTTC. This translates into CSARDPGTGGHGYTF.